This T cell receptor (beta chain) originates from a study of early T cells in non-severe SARS-CoV-2 infection. Study context: Sequencing targeted bulk RNA from unsorted whole blood, leaving chains unpaired. Study results and caveats: Reliance on VDJdb matching favored anti-spike CD8 responses; private and CD4 specificities were missed.

This clonotype was recorded many times. No antigen is known for it. The junction had 10 bases not matched to a gene; V was cut back by 4 bases and J by 9 bases. This CDR3 contains 13 residues. In germline, CDR1 is SGDLS, CDR2 YYNGEE. Researchers tagged individual cDNA molecules with unique molecular identifiers. TCRdb redid the calling of the 5' RACE reads with MiXCR, one entry per CDR3 protein. Among fewer than 100,000 distinct CDR3 sequences listed, over 9% were seen once. The rearrangement uses TRBV9 and TRBJ2-7; 7 bases map to TRBD2. The sequencing input was whole blood. The sequence was obtained from an adult who was a healthcare worker with PCR-confirmed SARS-CoV-2 infection or an uninfected control (not recorded which). The CDR3 spells CASSSGAGGGQYF. CDR3 DNA sequence: TGTGCCAGCAGCTCCGGGGCCGGCGGGGGGCAGTACTTC.